The 10 T cell receptor beta chains presented below share a single source sample, sequenced in a study of OX40 agonist ivuxolimab in advanced cancers. Sequencing used immunoSEQ multiplex PCR; TCRdb keeps in-frame clones, though not all of them. The table has tens of thousands of clones, approximately 85% seen once. The sequencing here drew on CD4+ or CD8+ T cells sorted from blood, taken in a trial of the OX40 agonist ivuxolimab. The source of these receptors is an adult with an advanced solid tumor such as melanoma, head and neck, liver or kidney cancer.

The gene calls are TRBV30 and TRBJ1-2; no definite D call. The V end lost 3 bases, the J end lost 7 bases, and 12 bases lay between the germline ends. The CDR3 has 12 residues. Germline V gives CDR1 GTSNPN, CDR2 SVGIG (reference sequence). The CDR3 here is CAWRLNQCGYTF. In DNA form, the CDR3 reads TGTGCCTGGAGGTTAAATCAGTGTGGCTACACCTTC. Looking up the rest from reference TRBV30 and TRBJ1-2 gives the full variable domain: SQTIHQWPATLVQPVGSPLSLECTVEGTSNPNLYWYRQAAGRGLQLLFYSVGIGQISSEVPQNLSASRPQDRQFILSSKKLLLSDSGFYLCAWRLNQCGYTFGSGTRLTVV.

The gene calls are TRBV9 and TRBJ2-3; weak D call: TRBD2 (7 bases). The germline V and J ends were trimmed by 3 bases and 4 bases, with 15 bases remaining between them. Germline CDR1 and CDR2: SGDLS and YYNGEE. The length of the CDR3 is 15 residues. This CDR3 is CASSGARGRPDTQYF. Written as DNA, the CDR3 is TGTGCCAGCAGCGGGGCGCGGGGGCGTCCAGATACGCAGTATTTT. The full variable domain, its missing parts supplied by reference TRBV9 and TRBJ2-3, is DSGVTQTPKHLITATGQRVTLRCSPRSGDLSVYWYQQSLDQGLQFLIQYYNGEERAKGNILERFSAQQFPDLHSELNLSSLELGDSALYFCASSGARGRPDTQYFGPGTRLTVL.

The rearrangement uses TRBV5-1 and TRBJ2-2, with TRBD2 matching 11 bases. V lost 4 bases to trimming and J lost 1 base; unmatched junction nucleotides: 3. This CDR3 is built from 16 residues. Germline CDR1 SGHRS, CDR2 YFSETQ. For the CDR3, the DNA is TGCGCCAGCAGCCCAACTAGCGGGGGGAACACCGGGGAGCTGTTTTTT. Translated: CASSPTSGGNTGELFF.

This rearrangement joins TRBV7-2 to TRBJ2-5; D may match TRBD1 or TRBD2 (5 bases each). The CDR3 contains 13 residues. V lost 4 bases and J 4 bases, leaving 10 bases between the germline ends. The V gene's germline CDR1 is SGHTA and CDR2 FQGNSA. The CDR3 coding sequence is TGTGCCAGCAGCTCCGGGGCGTCAGAGACCCAGTACTTC. As protein: CASSSGASETQYF.

The table lists this clone with a few counts. The chain couples TRBV2 to TRBJ1-5; possible D gene TRBD1, 5 bases. The CDR3 is made up of 14 amino acids. Trimming removed 7 bases at V and 5 bases at J, with 15 bases between. Looked up from germline, CDR1 is SNHLY and CDR2 is FYNNEI. The CDR3 spells CASKRTLSYQPQHF. DNA of the CDR3: TGTGCCAGCAAAAGGACACTTTCTTATCAGCCCCAGCATTTT.

The chain employs TRBV6-6 and TRBJ2-7; weak D call: TRBD1 (6 bases). CDR1 and CDR2 (germline): MNHNY, SVGAGI (reference sequence). The CDR3 contains 12 residues. The germline V and J ends were trimmed by 9 bases and 3 bases, with 12 bases remaining between them. The CDR3: CASGGQNYEQYF. The CDR3 bases are TGTGCCAGTGGAGGACAGAACTACGAGCAGTACTTC.

The V gene is TRBV5-4, the J gene TRBJ2-2; no clear D. The CDR3 is 15 residues long. The germline CDR1 and CDR2 sequences are SGHNT and YYREEE (reference sequence). V was pared by 4 bases and J by 0 bases, with 10 bases between. CDR3 in amino acids: CASSIPGSNTGELFF. CDR3 DNA: TGTGCCAGCAGCATCCCGGGTTCGAACACCGGGGAGCTGTTTTTT.

J is TRBJ2-1 and V is TRBV30, with D possibly being TRBD2 (7 bases). The V gene lost 6 bases and the J gene lost 0 bases, with 24 bases spanning the gap. Germline CDR1 reads GTSNPN; CDR2 reads SVGIG (reference sequence). The CDR3 runs to 18 residues. In DNA form, the CDR3 reads TGTGCCTGTTACGCTAGGGGGGGGCTCCAGATCTCCTACAATGAGCAGTTCTTC. Its translation: CACYARGGLQISYNEQFF.

V is TRBV4-1 and J is TRBJ1-2, with D hard to call. The CDR3 is made up of 13 amino acids. Looked up from germline, CDR1 is MGHRA and CDR2 is YSYEKL. Trimming removed 0 bases from V and 4 bases from J, with 6 bases in between. The DNA for the CDR3 is TGCGCCAGCAGCCAAGACGGGCTCTATGGCTACACCTTC. Amino acids: CASSQDGLYGYTF.

The chain uses TRBV5-4 and TRBJ2-7, with D unresolved. CDR1 is SGHNT and CDR2 is YYREEE in the germline V gene (reference sequence). The CDR3 is 15 residues long. Deletions cut 0 bases from V and 0 bases from J, with 10 bases between. The CDR3 loop is CASSLEGPRSYEQYF. CDR3 coding DNA: TGTGCCAGCAGCTTGGAGGGTCCACGCTCCTACGAGCAGTACTTC.